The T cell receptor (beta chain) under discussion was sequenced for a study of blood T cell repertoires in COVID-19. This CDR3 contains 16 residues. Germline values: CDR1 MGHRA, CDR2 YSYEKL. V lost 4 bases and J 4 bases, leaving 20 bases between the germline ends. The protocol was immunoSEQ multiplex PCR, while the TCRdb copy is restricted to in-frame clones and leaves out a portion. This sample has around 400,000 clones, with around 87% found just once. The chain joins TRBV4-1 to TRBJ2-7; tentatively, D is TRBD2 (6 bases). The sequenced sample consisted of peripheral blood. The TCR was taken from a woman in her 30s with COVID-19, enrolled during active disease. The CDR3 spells CASSPQVTSMRYEQYF. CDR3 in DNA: TGCGCCAGCAGCCCCCAGGTAACTAGCATGAGGTACGAGCAGTACTTC.